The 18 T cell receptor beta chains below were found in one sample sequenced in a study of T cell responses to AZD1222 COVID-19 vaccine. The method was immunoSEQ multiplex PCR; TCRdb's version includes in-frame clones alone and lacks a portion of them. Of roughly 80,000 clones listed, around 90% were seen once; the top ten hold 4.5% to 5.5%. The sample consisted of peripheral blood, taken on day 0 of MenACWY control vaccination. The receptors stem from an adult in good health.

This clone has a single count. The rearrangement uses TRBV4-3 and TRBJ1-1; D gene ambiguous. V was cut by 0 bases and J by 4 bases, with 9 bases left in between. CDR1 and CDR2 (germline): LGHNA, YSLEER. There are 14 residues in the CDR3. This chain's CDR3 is CASSQERRGTEAFF. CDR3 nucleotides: TGCGCCAGCAGCCAAGAGAGGCGGGGCACTGAAGCTTTCTTT.

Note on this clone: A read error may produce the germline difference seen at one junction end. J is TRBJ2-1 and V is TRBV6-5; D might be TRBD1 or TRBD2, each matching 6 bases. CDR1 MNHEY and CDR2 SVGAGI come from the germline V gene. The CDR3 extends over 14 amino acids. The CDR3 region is CASSRGGGDNQQFF. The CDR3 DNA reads TGTGCCAGCAGTCGGGGTGGCGGGGACAATCAGCAGTTCTTC.

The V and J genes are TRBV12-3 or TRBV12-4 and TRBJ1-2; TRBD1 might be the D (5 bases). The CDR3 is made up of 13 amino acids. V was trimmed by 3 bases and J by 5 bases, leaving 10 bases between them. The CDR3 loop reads CASSFQGGYGYTF. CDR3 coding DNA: TGTGCCAGCAGTTTTCAGGGAGGGTATGGCTACACCTTC.

CDR3 in amino acids: CASSGEYTDTQYF. The CDR3 DNA follows: TGTGCCAGTAGCGGGGAGTACACAGATACGCAGTATTTT. This chain links TRBV2 with TRBJ2-3, with 8 bases aligning to TRBD2. The V segment lost 9 bases and the J segment 2 bases; nucleotides outside the gene matches: 4. The CDR3 is made up of 13 amino acids. The germline V gene encodes CDR1 SNHLY and CDR2 FYNNEI.

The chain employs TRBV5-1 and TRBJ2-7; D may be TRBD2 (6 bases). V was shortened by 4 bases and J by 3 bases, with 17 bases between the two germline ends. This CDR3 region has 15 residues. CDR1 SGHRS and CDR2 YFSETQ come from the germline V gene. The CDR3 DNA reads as TGCGCCAGCAGCACCGGGACTCAACCCCACTACGAGCAGTACTTC. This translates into CASSTGTQPHYEQYF.

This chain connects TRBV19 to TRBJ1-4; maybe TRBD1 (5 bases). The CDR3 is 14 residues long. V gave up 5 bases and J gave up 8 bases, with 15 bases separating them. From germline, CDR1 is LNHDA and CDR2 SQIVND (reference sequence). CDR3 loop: CASSDGTVEEKLFF. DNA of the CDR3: TGTGCCAGTAGTGACGGGACGGTGGAGGAAAAACTGTTTTTT.

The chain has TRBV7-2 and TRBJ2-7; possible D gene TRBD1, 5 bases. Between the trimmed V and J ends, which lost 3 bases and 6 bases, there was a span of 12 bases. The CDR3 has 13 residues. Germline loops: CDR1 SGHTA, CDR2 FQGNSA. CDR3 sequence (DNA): TGTGCCAGCAGCTTCCCAGGGTCTCGCGAGCAGTACTTC. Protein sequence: CASSFPGSREQYF.

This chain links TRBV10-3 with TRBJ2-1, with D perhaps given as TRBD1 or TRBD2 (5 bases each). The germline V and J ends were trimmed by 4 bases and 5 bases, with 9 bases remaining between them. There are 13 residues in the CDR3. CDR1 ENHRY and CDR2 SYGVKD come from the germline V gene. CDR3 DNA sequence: TGTGCCATCAGTGGGGACCCAGACAATGAGCAGTTCTTC. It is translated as CAISGDPDNEQFF.

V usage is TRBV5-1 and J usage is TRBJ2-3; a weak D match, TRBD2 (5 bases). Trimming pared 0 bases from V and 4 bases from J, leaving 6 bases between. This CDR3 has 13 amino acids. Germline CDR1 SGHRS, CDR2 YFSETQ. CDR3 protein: CASSLVEADTQYF. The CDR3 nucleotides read TGCGCCAGCAGCTTGGTGGAGGCAGATACGCAGTATTTT.

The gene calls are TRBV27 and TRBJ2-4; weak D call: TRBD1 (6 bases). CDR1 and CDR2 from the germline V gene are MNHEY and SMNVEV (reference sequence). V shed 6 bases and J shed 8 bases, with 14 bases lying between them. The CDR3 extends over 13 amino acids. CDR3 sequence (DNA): TGTGCCAGCAGCCCAAATCCAGGGGACATTCAGTACTTC. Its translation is CASSPNPGDIQYF.

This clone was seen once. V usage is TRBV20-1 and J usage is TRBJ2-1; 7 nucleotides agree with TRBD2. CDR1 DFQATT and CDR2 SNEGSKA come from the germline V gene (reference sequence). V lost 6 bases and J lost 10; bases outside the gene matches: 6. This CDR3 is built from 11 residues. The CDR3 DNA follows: TGCAGTGCCCGGGACGGGGGGGAGCAGTTCTTC. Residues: CSARDGGEQFF.

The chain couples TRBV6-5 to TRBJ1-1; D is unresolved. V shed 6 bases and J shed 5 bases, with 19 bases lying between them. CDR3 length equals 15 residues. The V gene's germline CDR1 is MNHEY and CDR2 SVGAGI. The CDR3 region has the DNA TGTGCCAGCAGCCACAGCCGGACGGGGAGGACTGAAGCTTTCTTT. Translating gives CASSHSRTGRTEAFF.

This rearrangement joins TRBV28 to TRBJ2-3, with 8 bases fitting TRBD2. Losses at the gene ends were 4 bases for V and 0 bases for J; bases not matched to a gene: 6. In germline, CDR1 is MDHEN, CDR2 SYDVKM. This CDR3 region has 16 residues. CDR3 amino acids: CASSSELADSTDTQYF. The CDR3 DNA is TGTGCCAGCAGTTCGGAACTAGCGGATAGCACAGATACGCAGTATTTT.

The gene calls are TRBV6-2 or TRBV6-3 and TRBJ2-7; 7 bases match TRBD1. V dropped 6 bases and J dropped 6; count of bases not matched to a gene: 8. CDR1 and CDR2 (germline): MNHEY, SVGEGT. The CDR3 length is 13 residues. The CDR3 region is CASSPGQAGEQYF. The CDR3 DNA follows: TGTGCCAGCAGCCCAGGACAGGCGGGCGAGCAGTACTTC.

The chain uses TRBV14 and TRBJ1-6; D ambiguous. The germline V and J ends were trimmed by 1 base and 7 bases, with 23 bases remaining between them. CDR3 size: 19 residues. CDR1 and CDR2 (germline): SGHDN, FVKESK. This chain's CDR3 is CASSQGLLSTARLNSPLHF. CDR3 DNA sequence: TGTGCCAGCAGCCAAGGACTTTTGTCCACCGCGAGATTAAATTCACCCCTCCACTTT.

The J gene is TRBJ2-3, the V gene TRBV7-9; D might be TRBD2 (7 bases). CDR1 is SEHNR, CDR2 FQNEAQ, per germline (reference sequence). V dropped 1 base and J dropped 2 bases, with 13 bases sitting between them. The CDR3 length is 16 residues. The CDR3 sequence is CASSLEGGAHTDTQYF. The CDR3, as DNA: TGTGCCAGCAGCTTAGAAGGGGGGGCCCACACAGATACGCAGTATTTT.

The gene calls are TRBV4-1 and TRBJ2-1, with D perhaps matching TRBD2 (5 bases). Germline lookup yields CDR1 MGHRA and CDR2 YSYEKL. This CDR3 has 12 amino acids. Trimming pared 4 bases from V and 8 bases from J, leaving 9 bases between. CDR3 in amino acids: CASSPFGDEQFF. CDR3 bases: TGCGCCAGCAGCCCCTTCGGGGATGAGCAGTTCTTC.

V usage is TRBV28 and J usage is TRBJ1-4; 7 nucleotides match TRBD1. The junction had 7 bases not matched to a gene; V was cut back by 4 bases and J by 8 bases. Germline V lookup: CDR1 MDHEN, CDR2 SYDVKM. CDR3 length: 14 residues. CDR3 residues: CASSYPRDREKLFF. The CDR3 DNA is TGTGCCAGCAGTTACCCCCGGGACAGAGAAAAACTGTTTTTT.